This is a list of T cell receptor beta chains from one sample in a study of molecular identifiers for immune sequencing clone quantification. A single record per CDR3 protein comes from TCRdb applying MiXCR to the PCR reads. Here the sample spans around 480,000 distinct CDR3 sequences, 20% to 25% being singletons. Sequencing input: naive CD8+ T cells from blood, with Jurkat cell RNA spiked in. The receptors derive from a human donor in good health. Some libraries in this study had Jurkat cell RNA spiked in. The CDR3 runs from the conserved cysteine through the conserved F or W. A D gene is named only where the DNA matches it firmly.

12,TRBD1,TRBV30,TRBJ2-7,CAWRDDRAEQYF
15,-,TRBV4-3,TRBJ1-1,CASSQGDISITEAFF
15,TRBD2,TRBV4-1,TRBJ2-7,CASSQELAGGGEQYF
17,-,TRBV7-6,TRBJ2-6,CASSSTWGGPGANVLTF
16,-,TRBV18,TRBJ2-1,CASSPLMGESYNEQFF
14,TRBD1,TRBV5-6,TRBJ2-3,CASSLGQEYGTRYF
19,-,TRBV4-3,TRBJ1-5,CASSQESGRGVMGNQPQHF
14,-,TRBV20-1,TRBJ2-7,CSAQGPGRGDEQYF
14,-,TRBV4-3,TRBJ2-7,CASSQVLGGYEQYF
19,TRBD1,TRBV6-5,TRBJ2-6,CASSDYGTGIYSGANVLTF
14,-,TRBV6-2/TRBV6-3,TRBJ1-5,CASSSTASNQPQHF
13,-,TRBV28,TRBJ2-7,CASTSTGGYEQYF
15,-,TRBV27,TRBJ2-7,CASSLFGGPSYEQYF
13,-,TRBV27,TRBJ2-3,CASSSLGRDTQYF
17,-,TRBV7-2,TRBJ1-4,CASSLDPGFATNEKLFF
15,TRBD1,TRBV4-1,TRBJ2-1,CASSQIQGARNEQFF
17,TRBD2,TRBV19,TRBJ2-2,CASSIAVTSGNTGELFF
19,TRBD1,TRBV6-2/TRBV6-3,TRBJ2-7,CASNLPPGTGVNSVSEQYF
16,TRBD2,TRBV6-2/TRBV6-3,TRBJ2-1,CASSLTTSGRYNEQFF
16,TRBD1,TRBV6-5,TRBJ1-2,CASSSRDRGPIYGYTF
12,-,TRBV12-5,TRBJ1-1,CASGSLNTEAFF
16,-,TRBV20-1,TRBJ2-7,CSARDFSSLSSYEQYF
18,TRBD1,TRBV4-3,TRBJ2-7,CASSQDLVRTGSSYEQYF
16,TRBD1,TRBV9,TRBJ1-1,CASSVGDRGWGTEAFF
19,TRBD2,TRBV7-2,TRBJ2-5,CASSFDVLGLAGLQETQYF
16,TRBD2,TRBV18,TRBJ2-3,CASSPELAGFTDTQYF
19,-,TRBV9,TRBJ2-6,CASSVAGGSGSSGANVLTF
12,-,TRBV7-2,TRBJ2-7,CASSSPSHEQYF
16,-,TRBV2,TRBJ1-3,CASGRGRVEAGNTIYF
14,-,TRBV19,TRBJ1-5,CASTLHGMGQPQHF
15,TRBD1,TRBV12-3/TRBV12-4,TRBJ1-2,CASSLGTGWVYGYTF
15,-,TRBV16,TRBJ2-3,CASSQSRQLLDTQYF
13,-,TRBV7-2,TRBJ1-1,CASSLVKNTEAFF
14,TRBD1,TRBV19,TRBJ2-7,CASSIGDRGYEQYF
14,-,TRBV10-2,TRBJ2-6,CASSESRLANVLTF
17,-,TRBV27,TRBJ1-1,CASRVGYRDTMNTEAFF
14,-,TRBV28,TRBJ1-5,CASSFSREDQPQHF
16,TRBD1,TRBV27,TRBJ2-3,CASSSLGQISTDTQYF
17,-,TRBV6-6,TRBJ1-5,CASSYNSGTYSNQPQHF
18,TRBD1,TRBV23-1,TRBJ1-5,CASSLTRDRGRINQPQHF
8,-,TRBV30,TRBJ2-7,CAAGEQYF
14,TRBD1,TRBV28,TRBJ2-3,CASARTGGTDTQYF
14,-,TRBV4-1,TRBJ2-1,CASSPPGQPNEQFF
13,-,TRBV15,TRBJ1-1,CATNDMRNTEAFF